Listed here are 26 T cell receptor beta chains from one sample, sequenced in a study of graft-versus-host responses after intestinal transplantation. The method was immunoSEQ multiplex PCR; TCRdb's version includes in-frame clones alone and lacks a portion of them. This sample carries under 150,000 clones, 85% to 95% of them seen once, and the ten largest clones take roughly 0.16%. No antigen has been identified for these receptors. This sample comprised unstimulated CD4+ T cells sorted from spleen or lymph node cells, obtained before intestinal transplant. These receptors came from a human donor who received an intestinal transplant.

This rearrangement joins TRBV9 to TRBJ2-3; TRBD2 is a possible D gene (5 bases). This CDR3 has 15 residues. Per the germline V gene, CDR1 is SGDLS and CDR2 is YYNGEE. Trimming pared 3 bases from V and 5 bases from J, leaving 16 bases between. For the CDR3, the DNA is TGTGCCAGCAGCGCCACTAGAAAGTGGGGAGATACGCAGTATTTT. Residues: CASSATRKWGDTQYF.

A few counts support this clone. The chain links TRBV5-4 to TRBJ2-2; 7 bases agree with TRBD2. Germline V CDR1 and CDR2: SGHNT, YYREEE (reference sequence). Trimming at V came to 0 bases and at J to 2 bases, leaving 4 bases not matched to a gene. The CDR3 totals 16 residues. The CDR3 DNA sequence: TGTGCCAGCAGCTTGGGGGCGGGGGTCAACACCGGGGAGCTGTTTTTT. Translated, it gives CASSLGAGVNTGELFF.

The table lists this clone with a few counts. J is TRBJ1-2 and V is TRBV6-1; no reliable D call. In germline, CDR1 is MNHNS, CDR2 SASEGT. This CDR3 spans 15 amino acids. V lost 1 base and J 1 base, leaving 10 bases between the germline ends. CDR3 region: CASSEGGRLNYGYTF. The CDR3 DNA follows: TGTGCCAGCAGTGAAGGCGGGCGCCTTAACTATGGCTACACCTTC.

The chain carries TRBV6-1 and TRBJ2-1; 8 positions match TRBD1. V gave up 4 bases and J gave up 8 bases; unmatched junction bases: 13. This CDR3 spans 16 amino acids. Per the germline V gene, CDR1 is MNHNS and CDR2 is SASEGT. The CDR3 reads CASSVRPGTGVDEQFF. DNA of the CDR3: TGTGCCAGCAGTGTGCGACCCGGGACAGGTGTCGATGAGCAGTTCTTC.

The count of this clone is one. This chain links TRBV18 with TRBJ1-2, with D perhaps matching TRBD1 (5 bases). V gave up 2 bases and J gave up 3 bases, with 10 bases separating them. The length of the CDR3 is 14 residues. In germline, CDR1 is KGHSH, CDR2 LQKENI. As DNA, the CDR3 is TGTGCCAGCTCACCAGAAATAGGGGACTATGGCTACACCTTC. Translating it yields CASSPEIGDYGYTF. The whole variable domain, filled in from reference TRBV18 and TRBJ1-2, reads NAGVMQNPRHLVRRRGQEARLRCSPMKGHSHVYWYRQLPEEGLKFMVYLQKENIIDESGMPKERFSAEFPKEGPSILRIQQVVRGDSAAYFCASSPEIGDYGYTFGSGTRLTVV.

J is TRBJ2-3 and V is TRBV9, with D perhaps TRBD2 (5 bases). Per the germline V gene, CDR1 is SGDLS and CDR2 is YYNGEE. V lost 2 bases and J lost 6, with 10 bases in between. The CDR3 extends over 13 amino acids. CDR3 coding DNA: TGTGCCAGCAGCGTCTCCTGGAGGGATACGCAGTATTTT. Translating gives CASSVSWRDTQYF.

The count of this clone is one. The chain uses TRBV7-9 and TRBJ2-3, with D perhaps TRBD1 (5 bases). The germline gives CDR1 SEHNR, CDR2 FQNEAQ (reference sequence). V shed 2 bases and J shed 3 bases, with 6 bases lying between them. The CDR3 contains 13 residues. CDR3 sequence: CASSLRQTDTQYF. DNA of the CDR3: TGTGCCAGCAGCTTACGACAGACAGATACGCAGTATTTT.

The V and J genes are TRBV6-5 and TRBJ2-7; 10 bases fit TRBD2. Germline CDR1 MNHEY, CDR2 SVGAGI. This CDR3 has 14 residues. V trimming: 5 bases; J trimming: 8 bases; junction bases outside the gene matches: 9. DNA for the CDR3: TGTGCCAGCAGTCCCTGGAGCGGGGGGGTTAAGCAGTACTTC. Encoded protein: CASSPWSGGVKQYF.

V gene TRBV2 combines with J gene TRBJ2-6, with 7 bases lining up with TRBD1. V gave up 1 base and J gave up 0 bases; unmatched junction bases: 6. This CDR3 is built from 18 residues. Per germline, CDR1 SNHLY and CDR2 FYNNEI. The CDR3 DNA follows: TGTGCCAGCAGTGAAGGACAGGGCCTTAACTCTGGGGCCAACGTCCTGACTTTC. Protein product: CASSEGQGLNSGANVLTF.

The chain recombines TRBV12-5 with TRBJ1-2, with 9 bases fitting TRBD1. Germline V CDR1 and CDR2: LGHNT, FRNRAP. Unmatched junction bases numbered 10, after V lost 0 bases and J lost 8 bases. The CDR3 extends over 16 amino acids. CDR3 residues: CASGLVLYRGPVGYTF. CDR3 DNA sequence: TGTGCTAGTGGTTTGGTACTGTACAGGGGGCCAGTCGGCTACACCTTC.

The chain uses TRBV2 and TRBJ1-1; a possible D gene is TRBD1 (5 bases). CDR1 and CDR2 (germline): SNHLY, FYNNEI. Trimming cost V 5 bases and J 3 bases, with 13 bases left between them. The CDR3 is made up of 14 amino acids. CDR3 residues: CASSRQSRDTEAFF. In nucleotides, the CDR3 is TGTGCCAGCAGTAGACAGTCTAGGGACACTGAAGCTTTCTTT.

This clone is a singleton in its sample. This CDR3 is CASSEVNSGNTIYF. The DNA for the CDR3 is TGTGCCAGCAGTGAAGTTAACTCTGGAAACACCATATATTTT. This chain uses TRBV2 with TRBJ1-3; D not resolved. The CDR3 loop spans 14 amino acids. Germline CDR1 SNHLY, CDR2 FYNNEI. The V and J ends lost 1 base and 0 bases respectively, with 4 bases between them.

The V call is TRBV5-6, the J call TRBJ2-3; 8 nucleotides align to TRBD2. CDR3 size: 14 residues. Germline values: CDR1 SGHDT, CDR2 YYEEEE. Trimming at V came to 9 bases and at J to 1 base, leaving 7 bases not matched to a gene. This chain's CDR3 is CATSVRGGTDTQYF. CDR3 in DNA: TGTGCCACCAGTGTGCGGGGGGGCACAGATACGCAGTATTTT.

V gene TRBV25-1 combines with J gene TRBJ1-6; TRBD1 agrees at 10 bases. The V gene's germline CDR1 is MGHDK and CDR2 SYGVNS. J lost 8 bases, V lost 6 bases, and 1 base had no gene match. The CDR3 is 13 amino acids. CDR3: CASRGTGDSPLHF. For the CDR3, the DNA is TGTGCCAGCAGGGGGACAGGGGATTCACCCCTCCACTTT.

CDR3 bases: TGTGCCAGCAGCCGGGGGGGGGCCGGTGATGAGCAGTTCTTC. Translated: CASSRGGAGDEQFF. The chain recombines TRBV7-2 with TRBJ2-1, with 8 bases lining up with TRBD2. The germline gives CDR1 SGHTA, CDR2 FQGNSA. V lost 5 bases to trimming and J lost 8 bases; unmatched junction nucleotides: 8. This CDR3 has 14 amino acids.

CDR3 nucleotide sequence: TGTGCCAGTAGTCCAGGACCAAAAACAACTAATGAAAAACTGTTTTTT. Protein sequence: CASSPGPKTTNEKLFF. The chain has TRBV19 and TRBJ1-4, with D unclear. Germline assignment: CDR1 LNHDA and CDR2 SQIVND (reference sequence). The CDR3 is made up of 16 amino acids. Trimming pared 5 bases from V and 0 bases from J, leaving 13 bases between.

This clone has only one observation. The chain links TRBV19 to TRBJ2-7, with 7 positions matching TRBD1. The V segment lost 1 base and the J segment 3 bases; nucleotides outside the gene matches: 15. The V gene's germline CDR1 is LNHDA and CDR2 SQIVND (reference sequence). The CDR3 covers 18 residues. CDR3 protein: CASSIGGTAGSGFYEQYF. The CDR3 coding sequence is TGTGCCAGTAGTATAGGGGGGACAGCTGGATCTGGATTCTACGAGCAGTACTTC. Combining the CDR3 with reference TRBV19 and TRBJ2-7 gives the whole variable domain DGGITQSPKYLFRKEGQNVTLSCEQNLNHDAMYWYRQDPGQGLRLIYYSQIVNDFQKGDIAEGYSVSREKKESFPLTVTSAQKNPTAFYLCASSIGGTAGSGFYEQYFGPGTRLTVT.

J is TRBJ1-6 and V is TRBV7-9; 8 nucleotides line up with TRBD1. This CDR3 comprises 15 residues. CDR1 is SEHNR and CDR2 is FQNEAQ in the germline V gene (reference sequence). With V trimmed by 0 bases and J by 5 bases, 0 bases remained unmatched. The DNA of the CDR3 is TGTGCCAGCAGCTTAGCCAGGGGGCATAATTCACCCCTCCACTTT. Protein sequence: CASSLARGHNSPLHF.

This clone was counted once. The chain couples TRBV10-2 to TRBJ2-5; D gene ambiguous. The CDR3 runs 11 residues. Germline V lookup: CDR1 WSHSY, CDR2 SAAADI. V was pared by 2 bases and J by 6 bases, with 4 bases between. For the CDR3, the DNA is TGCGCCAGCAGTGAGGTTCAGACCCAGTACTTC. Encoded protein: CASSEVQTQYF.

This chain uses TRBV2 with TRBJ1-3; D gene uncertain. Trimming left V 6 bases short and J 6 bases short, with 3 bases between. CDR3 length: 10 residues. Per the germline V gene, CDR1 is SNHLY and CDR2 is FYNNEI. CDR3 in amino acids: CASRLNTIYF. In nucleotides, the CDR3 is TGTGCCAGCAGGCTAAACACCATATATTTT.

The DNA of the CDR3 is TGTGCCAGCAGTGACGGTTGGGGAAGGGGCTACACCTTC. Protein sequence: CASSDGWGRGYTF. This chain links TRBV6-4 with TRBJ1-2, with unresolved D. The germline V gene has CDR1 MRHNA and CDR2 SNTAGT. The CDR3 covers 13 residues. Trimming pared 2 bases from V and 8 bases from J, leaving 12 bases between.

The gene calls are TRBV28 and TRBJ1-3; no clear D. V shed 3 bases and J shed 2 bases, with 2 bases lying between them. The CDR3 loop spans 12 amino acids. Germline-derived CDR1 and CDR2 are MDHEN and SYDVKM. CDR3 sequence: CASSFPGNTIYF. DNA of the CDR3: TGTGCCAGCAGTTTCCCTGGAAACACCATATATTTT.

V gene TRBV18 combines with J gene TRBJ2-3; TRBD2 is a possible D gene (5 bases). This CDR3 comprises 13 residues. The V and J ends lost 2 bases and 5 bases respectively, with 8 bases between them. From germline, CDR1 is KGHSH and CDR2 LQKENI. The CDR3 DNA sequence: TGTGCCAGCTCACCAATGGCGGGAGATACGCAGTATTTT. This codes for CASSPMAGDTQYF. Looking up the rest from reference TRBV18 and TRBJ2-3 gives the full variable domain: NAGVMQNPRHLVRRRGQEARLRCSPMKGHSHVYWYRQLPEEGLKFMVYLQKENIIDESGMPKERFSAEFPKEGPSILRIQQVVRGDSAAYFCASSPMAGDTQYFGPGTRLTVL.

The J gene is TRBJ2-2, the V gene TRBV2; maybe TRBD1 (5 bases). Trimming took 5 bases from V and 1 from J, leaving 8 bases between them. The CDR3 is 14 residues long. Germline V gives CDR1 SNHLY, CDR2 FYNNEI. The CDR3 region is CASSFDRNTGELFF. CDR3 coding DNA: TGTGCCAGCAGTTTTGACAGGAACACCGGGGAGCTGTTTTTT.

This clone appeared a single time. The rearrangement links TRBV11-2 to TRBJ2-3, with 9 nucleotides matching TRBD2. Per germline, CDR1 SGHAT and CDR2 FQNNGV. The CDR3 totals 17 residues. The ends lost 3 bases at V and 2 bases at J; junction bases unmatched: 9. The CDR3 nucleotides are TGTGCCAGCAGCTTGTTGGTTCTAGCGGGGTACACAGATACGCAGTATTTT. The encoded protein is CASSLLVLAGYTDTQYF. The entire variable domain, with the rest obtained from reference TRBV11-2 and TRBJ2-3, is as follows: EAGVAQSPRYKIIEKRQSVAFWCNPISGHATLYWYQQILGQGPKLLIQFQNNGVVDDSQLPKDRFSAERLKGVDSTLKIQPAKLEDSAVYLCASSLLVLAGYTDTQYFGPGTRLTVL.

The CDR3 protein is CAISEAQGGYGYTF. The CDR3 nucleotides read TGTGCCATCAGTGAGGCTCAAGGGGGCTATGGCTACACCTTC. The gene calls are TRBV10-3 and TRBJ1-2; perhaps TRBD1 as D (6 bases). Germline CDR1 and CDR2: ENHRY and SYGVKD. V was cut by 2 bases and J by 4 bases, with 11 bases left in between. The CDR3 has 14 residues.